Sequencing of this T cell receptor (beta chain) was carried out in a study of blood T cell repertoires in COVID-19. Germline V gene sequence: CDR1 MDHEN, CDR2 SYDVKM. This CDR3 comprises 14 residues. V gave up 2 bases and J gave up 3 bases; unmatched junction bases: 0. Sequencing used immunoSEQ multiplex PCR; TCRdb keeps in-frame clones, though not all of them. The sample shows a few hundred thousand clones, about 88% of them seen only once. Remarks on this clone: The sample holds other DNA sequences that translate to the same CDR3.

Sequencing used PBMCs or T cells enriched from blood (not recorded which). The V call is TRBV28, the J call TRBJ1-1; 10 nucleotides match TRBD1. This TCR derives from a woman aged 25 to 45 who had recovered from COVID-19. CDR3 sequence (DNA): TGTGCCAGCAGTTTAGGGACAGGGGACACTGAAGCTTTCTTT. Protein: CASSLGTGDTEAFF. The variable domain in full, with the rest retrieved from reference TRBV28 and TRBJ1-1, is DVKVTQSSRYLVKRTGEKVFLECVQDMDHENMFWYRQDPGLGLRLIYFSYDVKMKEKGDIPEGYSVSREKKERFSLILESASTNQTSMYLCASSLGTGDTEAFFGQGTRLTVV.